This T cell receptor (beta chain) derives from a study of cytomegalovirus exposure and HLA in healthy donors. 13 Jbeta primers and 60 Vbeta primers were used for the PCR. Source study methods: A later analysis tallied approximately 87 million unique TCR beta chains, around 12 million of them shared. Method: immunoSEQ multiplex PCR; TCRdb's copy keeps in-frame clones and lacks some. The V and J calls and clone size are taken from that table; D and trimming were inferred from the DNA. Counted here are about 160,000 clones, around 83% occurring once; the ten biggest clones make up under 8%. Study-level points and caveats: From TCR beta sequences, most subjects' HLA-A and HLA-B alleles were reportedly predicted accurately. Immune exposure was documented only through CMV serostatus.

For this clone: Its antigen is undetermined. This same CDR3 is encoded by further DNA sequences in the sample.

The sequenced sample consisted of PBMCs. This TCR was sampled from a man aged 45-65 years in good health and CMV-seropositive.

The CDR3 region has the DNA TGCGCCAGCAGCTTGGAGGCGGGGCGGGAGACCCAGTACTTC. It yields the protein CASSLEAGRETQYF. The chain carries TRBV5-1 and TRBJ2-5, with TRBD2 as a possible D gene (6 bases). The CDR3 has 14 amino acids. Trimming left V 0 bases short and J 5 bases short, with 11 bases between. The germline V gene has CDR1 SGHRS and CDR2 YFSETQ.